These 17 T cell receptor beta chains came from one sample sequenced in a study of T cells in Graves' hyperthyroidism and ophthalmopathy. RNA transcripts served as the template for amplifying TCR beta CDR3 regions. First-round RT-PCR targeting the TCR CDR3 was performed with the HTBI primer set. MiXCR, applied by TCRdb to the multiplex PCR reads, yields one record per CDR3 protein. The sample shows some 580,000 distinct CDR3 sequences, around 15% of them seen only once. Specimen: blood. Every receptor here comes from a woman in her 40s with Graves' ophthalmopathy.

This clonotype was detected ten times or more. V and J are TRBV6-1 and TRBJ2-7, with 7 nucleotides matching TRBD2. Germline V CDR1 and CDR2: MNHNS, SASEGT. With V trimmed by 6 bases and J by 2 bases, 7 bases remained unmatched. The CDR3 length is 14 residues. The CDR3 DNA follows: TGTGCCAGCAGAGCTAGCGGAGGAACCTACGAGCAGTACTTC. This encodes CASRASGGTYEQYF.

A note on this clonotype: A clone one base away is much larger, so this may be a read error. The rearrangement links TRBV7-8 to TRBJ1-1; TRBD1 is a possible D gene (5 bases). This CDR3 has 14 amino acids. Germline V gives CDR1 SGHVS, CDR2 FQNEAQ. This CDR3 reads CANSPMGPNTEAFF. CDR3 coding DNA: TGTGCCAACAGCCCGATGGGACCGAACACTGAAGCTTTCTTT.

There are many counts of this clonotype. Since a much larger clone is just one base distant, this may be a read error. The chain couples TRBV7-8 to TRBJ2-1, with D hard to call. CDR3 length: 12 residues. The germline V gene has CDR1 SGHVS and CDR2 FQNEAQ. V was clipped by 0 bases and J by 5 bases, with 2 bases between them. CDR3 nucleotide sequence: TGTGCCAGCAGCTTAGCCAACAATGAGCAGTTCTTC. Amino acid sequence: CASSLANNEQFF. The full variable domain, rest sourced from reference TRBV7-8 and TRBJ2-1, is GAGVSQSPRYKVAKRGQDVALRCDPISGHVSLFWYQQALGQGPEFLTYFQNEAQLDKSGLPSDRFFAERPEGSVSTLKIQRTQQEDSAVYLCASSLANNEQFFGPGTRLTVL.

The rearrangement joins TRBV19 to TRBJ2-1; 11 bases are shared with TRBD1. V lost 6 bases, J lost 0 bases, and 4 bases stayed unmatched. Germline values: CDR1 LNHDA, CDR2 SQIVND (reference sequence). The CDR3 length is 16 residues. CDR3 loop: CASRDRGQSSYNEQFF. For the CDR3, the DNA is TGTGCCAGTAGGGACAGGGGGCAGAGCTCCTACAATGAGCAGTTCTTC.

The chain links TRBV20-1 to TRBJ2-7, with 8 nucleotides matching TRBD1. V shed 5 bases, J shed 5 bases, and the junction held 14 bases outside the gene matches. There are 15 residues in the CDR3. Germline V gives CDR1 DFQATT, CDR2 SNEGSKA (reference sequence). CDR3 DNA sequence: TGCAGTGCTCCCGCCTCGACAGGGGCCCCGAACGAGCAGTACTTC. Protein: CSAPASTGAPNEQYF.

The chain is built from TRBV30 and TRBJ2-1; D is unclear. V gave up 1 base and J gave up 0 bases, with 4 bases separating them. Germline assignment: CDR1 GTSNPN and CDR2 SVGIG (reference sequence). The CDR3 is 13 residues long. The CDR3 DNA reads TGTGCCTGGAGTGCAAGCTCCTACAATGAGCAGTTCTTC. Translating it yields CAWSASSYNEQFF.

The chain employs TRBV28 and TRBJ1-4; no definite D call. Germline CDR1 reads MDHEN; CDR2 reads SYDVKM. The CDR3 sequence is 15 residues long. V was shortened by 7 bases and J by 1 base, with 13 bases between the two germline ends. The CDR3 bases are TGTGCCAGCACTCCCATCGGTCTAACTAATGAAAAACTGTTTTTT. This codes for CASTPIGLTNEKLFF. The complete variable domain, with remaining parts taken from reference TRBV28 and TRBJ1-4, reads DVKVTQSSRYLVKRTGEKVFLECVQDMDHENMFWYRQDPGLGLRLIYFSYDVKMKEKGDIPEGYSVSREKKERFSLILESASTNQTSMYLCASTPIGLTNEKLFFGSGTQLSVL.

This rearrangement joins TRBV19 to TRBJ2-7; TRBD2 matches 10 bases. Germline V gives CDR1 LNHDA, CDR2 SQIVND (reference sequence). This CDR3 comprises 17 residues. V gave up 6 bases and J gave up 3 bases; unmatched junction bases: 14. The CDR3 region has the DNA TGTGCCAGTAGCCCTCGGACTAGCGGTTCCATCCACTACGAGCAGTACTTC. Translating gives CASSPRTSGSIHYEQYF.

This clonotype was seen a handful of times. This chain uses TRBV15 with TRBJ2-5, with 14 bases lining up with TRBD2. Germline CDR1 reads LNHNV; CDR2 reads YYDKDF (reference sequence). The J segment lost 5 bases and the V segment lost 5 bases, leaving 10 bases of the junction unmatched. CDR3 length: 17 residues. The CDR3 is CATSWGGLAGVSETQYF. DNA of the CDR3: TGTGCCACCAGCTGGGGGGGACTAGCGGGAGTCTCGGAGACCCAGTACTTC.

This clonotype was recorded at least ten times. V gene TRBV6-1 combines with J gene TRBJ2-5; 8 bases match TRBD2. The ends lost 2 bases at V and 4 bases at J; junction bases unmatched: 6. The CDR3 is 15 residues long. The germline CDR1 and CDR2 sequences are MNHNS and SASEGT. CDR3 residues: CASSENGGASETQYF. In nucleotides, the CDR3 is TGTGCCAGCAGTGAAAACGGGGGGGCATCAGAGACCCAGTACTTC.

The rearrangement joins TRBV20-1 to TRBJ1-6; 8 positions agree with TRBD1. J was trimmed by 9 bases and V by 5 bases; bases with no gene match: 9. Germline CDR1 DFQATT, CDR2 SNEGSKA (reference sequence). The CDR3 contains 14 residues. CDR3 nucleotide sequence: TGCAGTGCTCGAGGACAGGGTGAAGGTTCACCCCTCCACTTT. It specifies CSARGQGEGSPLHF.

This clonotype was detected many times. CDR3 coding DNA: TGTGCCAGCAGCTTAGCGGAAAGGACCCCCCTGACTTTC. It encodes CASSLAERTPLTF. The chain uses TRBV7-2 and TRBJ2-6; D remains unclear. There are 13 residues in the CDR3. Trimming took 0 bases from V and 15 from J, leaving 12 bases between them. Germline loops: CDR1 SGHTA, CDR2 FQGNSA.

This clonotype was observed a handful of times. The rearrangement uses TRBV6-1 and TRBJ1-1, with D possibly TRBD1 on 5 matching bases. This CDR3 has 14 amino acids. The V and J ends lost 3 bases and 4 bases respectively, with 12 bases between them. Germline V gene data show CDR1 as MNHNS and CDR2 as SASEGT. The CDR3: CASSDQGLGTEAFF. Written as DNA, the CDR3 is TGTGCCAGCAGTGATCAGGGTCTGGGCACTGAAGCTTTCTTT.

This clonotype was detected many times. V is TRBV20-1 and J is TRBJ2-1; D possibly uses TRBD1 or TRBD2 (5 bases each). Trimming left V 6 bases short and J 7 bases short, with 16 bases between. CDR3 size: 13 residues. The germline CDR1 and CDR2 sequences are DFQATT and SNEGSKA (reference sequence). The CDR3 region is CSAEGTGINEQFF. In DNA form, the CDR3 reads TGCAGTGCAGAAGGGACGGGGATAAATGAGCAGTTCTTC.

The chain joins TRBV28 to TRBJ1-2; D is possibly TRBD1 (6 bases). The CDR3 contains 15 residues. Germline values: CDR1 MDHEN, CDR2 SYDVKM. Trimming shortened V by 10 bases and J by 6 bases, and 24 bases separated the two germline ends. Here the CDR3 reads CATRIPRGAGDGYTF. As DNA, the CDR3 is TGTGCCACCCGAATCCCCAGGGGCGCGGGGGATGGCTACACCTTC.

This clonotype came up many times. V and J are TRBV12-3 or TRBV12-4 and TRBJ1-1, with D uncertain. The CDR3 has 16 amino acids. V was shortened by 1 base and J by 4 bases, with 16 bases between the two germline ends. This chain's CDR3 is CASSLGGRLGGTEAFF. Written as DNA, the CDR3 is TGTGCCAGCAGTTTAGGAGGGAGACTAGGAGGCACTGAAGCTTTCTTT.

This clonotype appeared many times. The chain combines TRBV7-2 with TRBJ2-1; 8 nucleotides align to TRBD2. Trimming took 5 bases from V and 1 from J; bases not matched to a gene: 10. Germline V lookup: CDR1 SGHTA, CDR2 FQGNSA. This CDR3 is built from 17 residues. The CDR3 reads CASSQTGTRGSYNEQFF. The CDR3 region has the DNA TGTGCCAGCAGCCAGACCGGGACTAGAGGGTCCTACAATGAGCAGTTCTTC.